This paragraph reports one T cell receptor beta chain. As yet, its antigen is unknown. The table came from immunoSEQ multiplex PCR; TCRdb's copy has only in-frame clones and leaves some out. Of fewer than 200,000 clones listed, around 88% are singletons. The entry originates in a study of T cell responses to AZD1222 COVID-19 vaccine. Study-level points and caveats: A reported finding is that nearly half of spike-specific TCRs target unmutated variant regions. Once two AZD1222 doses were given, Spike-specific TCR breadth and depth went up.

Sample: peripheral blood, taken 28 days after the second AZD1222 dose. The receptor was derived from an adult who received the AZD1222 COVID-19 vaccine.

The DNA for the CDR3 is TGTGCCAGTAGTCAAGGGGCCGCGGCGGCTAATGAAAAACTGTTTTTT. Protein: CASSQGAAAANEKLFF. The chain links TRBV19 to TRBJ1-4; tentatively, D is TRBD1 (5 bases). The CDR3 totals 16 residues. Looked up from germline, CDR1 is LNHDA and CDR2 is SQIVND (reference sequence). The ends were cut back, 5 bases at V and 3 bases at J, with 16 bases in the middle.